The 15 T cell receptor beta chains below come from one sample, sequenced in a study of CD8 T cells in ankylosing spondylitis. General observations from the study: It appeared that ankylosing spondylitis blood was characterized by a TCR beta motif of several highly homologous variants.

TCRdb redid the calling of the 5' RACE reads with MiXCR, one entry per CDR3 protein. Of roughly 700,000 distinct CDR3 sequences in the sample, under 20% were seen once. These receptors have no known antigen. The sample taken for sequencing was blood, either unsorted or a sorted T cell fraction (not recorded which). Source of these receptors: a male donor with ankylosing spondylitis.

This clonotype was detected a few times. The chain is built from TRBV11-2 and TRBJ2-1, with D maybe TRBD2 (7 bases). CDR3 length: 15 amino acids. CDR1 and CDR2 from the germline V gene are SGHAT and FQNNGV. V was cut by 1 base and J by 8 bases, with 15 bases left in between. CDR3 sequence (DNA): TGTGCCAGCAGCTTAGCGCGGACTAGGGGGGATGAGCAGTTCTTC. Translating it yields CASSLARTRGDEQFF.

This clonotype was counted between two and nine times. J is TRBJ2-1 and V is TRBV20-1; 8 nucleotides line up with TRBD1. The junction had 16 bases not matched to a gene; V was cut back by 0 bases and J by 0 bases. The germline V gene has CDR1 DFQATT and CDR2 SNEGSKA (reference sequence). This CDR3 has 20 amino acids. CDR3 loop: CSARDTWQGALGSSYNEQFF. In nucleotides, the CDR3 is TGCAGTGCTAGAGATACGTGGCAGGGGGCATTGGGAAGCTCCTACAATGAGCAGTTCTTC.

This chain joins TRBV7-2 and TRBJ1-6; perhaps TRBD1 as D (5 bases). Between the trimmed V and J ends, which lost 5 bases and 3 bases, there was a span of 11 bases. From germline, CDR1 is SGHTA and CDR2 FQGNSA. This CDR3 comprises 15 residues. The CDR3 protein is CASSRRQLYNSPLHF. The CDR3 region has the DNA TGTGCCAGCAGCAGACGACAGCTCTATAATTCACCCCTCCACTTT.

The chain recombines TRBV5-1 with TRBJ2-1, with 12 bases fitting TRBD1. Germline loops: CDR1 SGHRS, CDR2 YFSETQ. This CDR3 is built from 16 residues. After removal of 0 bases from V and 8 bases from J, the junction contained 6 bases not matched to a gene. Here the CDR3 reads CASSLEGTGGRDEQFF. The CDR3 DNA sequence: TGCGCCAGCAGCTTGGAGGGGACAGGGGGCCGGGATGAGCAGTTCTTC.

This clonotype was seen a handful of times. The chain recombines TRBV7-2 with TRBJ1-4; D gene unclear. V was trimmed by 0 bases and J by 5 bases, leaving 7 bases between them. Germline CDR1 is SGHTA and CDR2 is FQGNSA. The CDR3 is 14 amino acids. CDR3 coding DNA: TGTGCCAGCAGCTTAGCAGGGCAGAATGAAAAACTGTTTTTT. Translation: CASSLAGQNEKLFF.

This clonotype was seen a few times. V is TRBV5-1 and J is TRBJ1-1; D is ambiguous. Germline-derived CDR1 and CDR2 are SGHRS and YFSETQ. V lost 5 bases, J lost 6 bases, and 20 bases lay in between. This CDR3 has 15 amino acids. The CDR3 DNA is TGCGCCAGCAGGGAAGCCAAAGGGTCAAACGCTGAAGCTTTCTTT. It yields the protein CASREAKGSNAEAFF.

The CDR3 DNA is TGTGCCAGCAGTCCGGGACTGAGTCCTGAAAAACTGTTTTTT. Translated, it gives CASSPGLSPEKLFF. V is TRBV12-3 or TRBV12-4 and J is TRBJ1-4; D is perhaps TRBD1 (5 bases). V shed 5 bases and J shed 7 bases, with 14 bases lying between them. This CDR3 region has 14 residues.

J is TRBJ2-5 and V is TRBV5-1, with TRBD2 matching over 7 bases. The CDR3 loop spans 16 amino acids. Looked up from germline, CDR1 is SGHRS and CDR2 is YFSETQ. V trimming: 0 bases; J trimming: 5 bases; junction bases outside the gene matches: 10. This CDR3 is CASSLGPTSSQETQYF. As DNA, the CDR3 is TGCGCCAGCAGCTTGGGCCCGACTAGCTCCCAGGAGACCCAGTACTTC.

J is TRBJ2-7 and V is TRBV5-1; tentatively, D is TRBD1 (5 bases). V shed 1 base and J shed 2 bases, with 10 bases lying between them. This CDR3 has 14 residues. From germline, CDR1 is SGHRS and CDR2 YFSETQ. The CDR3 loop reads CASSLFTGAYEQYF. The CDR3 region has the DNA TGCGCCAGCAGCTTGTTTACAGGAGCCTACGAGCAGTACTTC.

V is TRBV7-9 and J is TRBJ2-5; D remains ambiguous. Germline V CDR1 and CDR2: SEHNR, FQNEAQ (reference sequence). The CDR3 spans 15 residues. V lost 5 bases, J lost 5 bases, and 18 bases lay in between. CDR3 nucleotide sequence: TGTGCCAGCAGCGCCCGGCCAGCCGATGACGAGACCCAGTACTTC. This translates into CASSARPADDETQYF.

The V call is TRBV5-1, the J call TRBJ1-4; D unclear. This CDR3 spans 15 amino acids. Germline CDR1 reads SGHRS; CDR2 reads YFSETQ. V dropped 4 bases and J dropped 0 bases, with 10 bases sitting between them. This chain's CDR3 is CASSRTESTNEKLFF. CDR3 in DNA: TGCGCCAGCAGCCGCACTGAATCAACTAATGAAAAACTGTTTTTT.

The sample holds a few counts of this clonotype. The genes are TRBV29-1 and TRBJ2-1; 8 bases align to TRBD2. Germline V gives CDR1 SQVTM, CDR2 ANQGSEA. V lost 0 bases to trimming and J lost 4 bases; unmatched junction nucleotides: 5. CDR3 length: 15 residues. The chain's CDR3 is CSVEELAGLYNEQFF. The CDR3 bases are TGCAGCGTTGAAGAATTAGCGGGGCTTTACAATGAGCAGTTCTTC.

This sequence joins TRBV20-1 and TRBJ2-7; tentative D call: TRBD1 (6 bases). Trimming took 0 bases from V and 4 from J, leaving 19 bases between them. Germline assignment: CDR1 DFQATT and CDR2 SNEGSKA (reference sequence). The CDR3 extends over 16 amino acids. CDR3: CSARDLAAQGPYEQYF. The CDR3 region has the DNA TGCAGTGCTAGAGATCTGGCGGCCCAGGGGCCATACGAGCAGTACTTC.

Only a few counts were recorded for this clonotype. This chain uses TRBV12-3 or TRBV12-4 with TRBJ1-5, with 12 bases aligning to TRBD1. The V and J ends lost 3 bases and 7 bases, in that order; junction bases with no gene match: 4. The CDR3 contains 15 residues. As DNA, the CDR3 is TGTGCCAGCAGTTTGGGGACAGGGGGCCAGCAGCCCCAGCATTTT. It specifies CASSLGTGGQQPQHF.

This chain links TRBV14 with TRBJ2-7; 7 nucleotides agree with TRBD1. The CDR3 spans 15 residues. Germline V lookup: CDR1 SGHDN, CDR2 FVKESK. V trimming: 3 bases; J trimming: 4 bases; junction bases outside the gene matches: 9. CDR3 sequence: CASSHFETGYYEQYF. The CDR3 coding sequence is TGTGCCAGCAGCCACTTCGAGACAGGGTATTACGAGCAGTACTTC.